The sequence of this T cell receptor (beta chain) was determined in a study of blood T cell repertoires in COVID-19. Study context: From T cells, B-cell-depleted T cells, or PBMCs came the material, which was cDNA or gDNA.

This clone appeared a few times. Germline V lookup: CDR1 SGHAT, CDR2 FQNNGV. The CDR3 sequence is 15 residues long. V shed 5 bases, J shed 3 bases, and the junction held 8 bases outside the gene matches. The assay was immunoSEQ multiplex PCR, and TCRdb's table has in-frame clones only and misses some. The sample yields some 350,000 clones, around four fifths seen once. The chain combines TRBV11-2 with TRBJ2-5; 8 bases line up with TRBD2. Sequences were obtained from peripheral blood. This clonotype originated in a young man with active or convalescent COVID-19. Here the CDR3 reads CASSLSGRHEETQYF. The CDR3 coding sequence is TGTGCCAGCAGCCTGAGCGGGAGACACGAAGAGACCCAGTACTTC.